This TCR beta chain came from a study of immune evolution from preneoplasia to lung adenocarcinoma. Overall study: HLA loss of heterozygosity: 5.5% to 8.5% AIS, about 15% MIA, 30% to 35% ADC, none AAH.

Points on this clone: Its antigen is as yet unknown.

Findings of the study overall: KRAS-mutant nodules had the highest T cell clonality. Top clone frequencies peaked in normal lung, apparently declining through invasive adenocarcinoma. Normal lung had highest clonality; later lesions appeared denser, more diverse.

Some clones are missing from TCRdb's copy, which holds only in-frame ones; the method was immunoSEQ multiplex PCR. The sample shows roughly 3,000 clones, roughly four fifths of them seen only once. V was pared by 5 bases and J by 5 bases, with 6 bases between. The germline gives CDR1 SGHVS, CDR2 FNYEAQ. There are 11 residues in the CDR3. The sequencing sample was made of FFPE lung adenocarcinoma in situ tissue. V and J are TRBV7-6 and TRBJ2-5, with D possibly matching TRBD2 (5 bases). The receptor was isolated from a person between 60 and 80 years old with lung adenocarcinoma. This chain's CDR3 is CASSRGETQYF. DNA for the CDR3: TGTGCCAGCAGCAGAGGGGAGACCCAGTACTTC.